A selection of T cell receptor beta chains follows, all from one sample in a study of T cells in Graves' hyperthyroidism and ophthalmopathy. TCRdb called the multiplex PCR reads again in MiXCR, with one record for every CDR3 protein. The top ten clones hold around 30% of a sample with about 760,000 distinct CDR3 sequences, about 35% of them seen once. The material sequenced was blood. The receptors here all came from a woman in her forties with Graves' hyperthyroidism. Both conserved end residues are part of each CDR3. Fields, in order: D gene, clone size, J gene, CDR3 length, V gene, CDR3 DNA, CDR3 protein. A D gene is named only where the DNA matches it firmly. Clone size is not always given. Where it is, it says once, few, many or a class for expanded clones.

d_gene: -
abundance: few
j_gene: TRBJ1-4
len: 14
v_gene: TRBV6-5
CDR3nt: TGTGCCAGCAGTTACGGGGGGTTGAAAGAAAAACTGTTTTTT
CDR3aa: CASSYGGLKEKLFF

d_gene: TRBD2
abundance: -
j_gene: TRBJ2-1
len: 12
v_gene: TRBV12-3/TRBV12-4
CDR3nt: TGTGCCAGCGGGAGGGTCGAGGATGAGCAGTTCTTC
CDR3aa: CASGRVEDEQFF

d_gene: -
abundance: -
j_gene: TRBJ1-4
len: 16
v_gene: TRBV19
CDR3nt: TGTGCCAGTACCCTGAGGAGGACCCCTTTGGGGGAAAAACTGTTTTTT
CDR3aa: CASTLRRTPLGEKLFF

d_gene: -
abundance: few
j_gene: TRBJ2-7
len: 11
v_gene: TRBV6-2/TRBV6-3
CDR3nt: TGTGCCAGCGAGGACTTATACGAGCAGTACTTC
CDR3aa: CASEDLYEQYF

d_gene: -
abundance: -
j_gene: TRBJ2-1
len: 14
v_gene: TRBV29-1
CDR3nt: TGCAGCGTTGAGGCCCGTAACAGAGGGCCGGAGCAGTTCTTC
CDR3aa: CSVEARNRGPEQFF

d_gene: -
abundance: few
j_gene: TRBJ1-5
len: 14
v_gene: TRBV12-3/TRBV12-4
CDR3nt: TGTGCCAGCAGTTATGAGATTAGCAATCAGCCCCAGCATTTT
CDR3aa: CASSYEISNQPQHF

d_gene: -
abundance: -
j_gene: TRBJ2-5
len: 16
v_gene: TRBV10-3
CDR3nt: TGTGCCATCAGTGCTAGGGATCTACAGGACCAAGAGACCCAGTACTTC
CDR3aa: CAISARDLQDQETQYF

d_gene: TRBD1
abundance: -
j_gene: TRBJ2-7
len: 14
v_gene: TRBV7-9
CDR3nt: TGTGCCAGCAGCTCGCAAGCAAGGGGGCCCGAGCAGTACTTC
CDR3aa: CASSSQARGPEQYF

d_gene: TRBD1
abundance: -
j_gene: TRBJ1-3
len: 14
v_gene: TRBV5-1
CDR3nt: TGCGCCAGCAGCTCGACAGGGGAGGGAAACACCATATATTTT
CDR3aa: CASSSTGEGNTIYF

d_gene: TRBD1
abundance: -
j_gene: TRBJ2-5
len: 17
v_gene: TRBV2
CDR3nt: TGTGCCAGCCTCGGACCTAACCGGGGCAGGGGGAGAGAGACCCAGTACTTC
CDR3aa: CASLGPNRGRGRETQYF

d_gene: -
abundance: -
j_gene: TRBJ2-5
len: 11
v_gene: TRBV29-1
CDR3nt: TGCAGCAGTCCGGGACAAGAGACCCAGTACTTC
CDR3aa: CSSPGQETQYF

d_gene: -
abundance: few
j_gene: TRBJ1-2
len: 16
v_gene: TRBV19
CDR3nt: TGTGCCAGTAGCCCAGGTCAGGTAGCCGCTAACTATGGCTACACCTTC
CDR3aa: CASSPGQVAANYGYTF

d_gene: TRBD1
abundance: -
j_gene: TRBJ1-5
len: 17
v_gene: TRBV6-5
CDR3nt: TGTGCCAGCGGCCCCCGGGACAGGGTAGGGGGCAATCAGCCCCAGCATTTT
CDR3aa: CASGPRDRVGGNQPQHF

d_gene: -
abundance: few
j_gene: TRBJ1-6
len: 13
v_gene: TRBV7-9
CDR3nt: TGTGCCAGCAGCCTGGAGGGGGATTCACCCCTCCACTTT
CDR3aa: CASSLEGDSPLHF

d_gene: -
abundance: many
j_gene: TRBJ1-2
len: 13
v_gene: TRBV10-3
CDR3nt: TGTGCCATCAGTGTACGGGGGAAGGATGGCTACACCTTC
CDR3aa: CAISVRGKDGYTF

d_gene: -
abundance: many
j_gene: TRBJ2-7
len: 14
v_gene: TRBV29-1
CDR3nt: TGCAGCGTTGAAGATGAAGGGGTCGCGGGCGAGCAGTACTTC
CDR3aa: CSVEDEGVAGEQYF

d_gene: -
abundance: many
j_gene: TRBJ1-1
len: 13
v_gene: TRBV7-2
CDR3nt: TGTGCCAGCAGCCCCGGCGAGGCGAGGGAAGCTTTCTTT
CDR3aa: CASSPGEAREAFF

d_gene: -
abundance: -
j_gene: TRBJ2-7
len: 14
v_gene: TRBV6-2/TRBV6-3
CDR3nt: TGTGCCAGCAATAACGTAGGGCGCGGCGGCGAGCAGTACTTC
CDR3aa: CASNNVGRGGEQYF

d_gene: TRBD2
abundance: -
j_gene: TRBJ2-6
len: 17
v_gene: TRBV10-3
CDR3nt: TGTGCCATCAGTGGAGCTAGCGGGGAATCTGGGGCCAACGTCCTGACTTTC
CDR3aa: CAISGASGESGANVLTF

d_gene: -
abundance: many
j_gene: TRBJ1-2
len: 18
v_gene: TRBV4-1
CDR3nt: TGCGCCAGCAGCCAAGGTCGACCTCAGGCAGGGTCTAACTATGGCTACACCTTC
CDR3aa: CASSQGRPQAGSNYGYTF

d_gene: -
abundance: few
j_gene: TRBJ2-2
len: 14
v_gene: TRBV19
CDR3nt: TGTGCCAGTAGTAGAGGGGTAAACGCCGGGGAGCTGTTTTTT
CDR3aa: CASSRGVNAGELFF

d_gene: -
abundance: few
j_gene: TRBJ1-1
len: 13
v_gene: TRBV10-3
CDR3nt: TGTGCCATCAGCCAGCAGGAGGGGTCTGAAGCTTTCTTT
CDR3aa: CAISQQEGSEAFF

d_gene: -
abundance: few
j_gene: TRBJ2-7
len: 13
v_gene: TRBV10-2
CDR3nt: TGCGCCAGCACCCGAGGGCGGGACTACGAGCAGTACTTC
CDR3aa: CASTRGRDYEQYF